Below, 14 T cell receptor delta chains from the same sample are listed, as sequenced in a study of gamma-delta T cells after stem cell transplantation. TCRdb re-called the RT-PCR reads with CATT. The sample consists of about 2,300 delta-chain clones, around 4.1% of them appearing once. The material sequenced was gamma-delta T cells. These receptors were collected from a human donor. It is not recorded whose cells these are; they may come from a transplant donor.

This clone came up a few times. This likely traces to a read error, being one base from a far larger clone. The chain carries TRDV2 and TRDJ1; TRDD3 matches at 7 bases. Trimming took 3 bases from V and 1 from J; bases not matched to a gene: 10. The length of the CDR3 is 16 residues. CDR1 is GEAIGNYY, CDR2 EKD, per germline. In nucleotides, the CDR3 is TGTGCCTGTGACGACCTACTGGGGAATGCCACCGATAAACTCATCTTT. Translated, it gives CACDDLLGNATDKLIF.

This clone was seen a few times. It may be a read error: a sequence one base away is much more abundant. Other DNA sequences within the sample encode an identical CDR3. The chain uses TRDV1 and TRDJ1; 9 positions agree with TRDD3. Trimming at V came to 4 bases and at J to 3 bases, leaving 21 bases not matched to a gene. Germline-derived CDR1 and CDR2 are TSWWSYY and QGS. This CDR3 contains 20 residues. In DNA, the CDR3 is TGTGCTCTTGGGGCCCCTAGGATCCCGAGTTACTGGGGGAGGTCCGATAAACTCATCTTT. This encodes CALGAPRIPSYWGRSDKLIF.

This clone was observed a handful of times. V gene TRAV29/DV5 combines with J gene TRDJ1; D may be TRDD2 or TRDD3 (7 bases each). The CDR3 has 23 residues. Germline V gene data show CDR1 as NSMFDY and CDR2 as ISSIKDK. The V end was cut by 0 bases, the J end by 0 bases, with 36 bases between. CDR3 protein: CAASVASYPLGGGSFFNTDKLIF. The CDR3 nucleotides read TGTGCAGCAAGCGTGGCTTCCTATCCCCTGGGGGGTGGCAGTTTCTTTAACACCGATAAACTCATCTTT. Full variable domain (missing parts from reference TRAV29/DV5 and TRDJ1): DQQVKQNSPSLSVQEGRISILNCDYTNSMFDYFLWYKKYPAEGPTFLISISSIKDKNEDGRFTVFLNKSAKHLSLHIVPSQPGDSAVYFCAASVASYPLGGGSFFNTDKLIFGKGTRVTVEP.

There are a few counts of this clone. TCRdb shows a much larger clone's protein in place of this DNA's translation, and the two differ at residue 7, likely through a read error; the protein shown is translated from the DNA. CDR3 DNA: TGTGCCTGTCTAAATTTACCGGAGAACCGCGATAAACTCATCTTT. It yields the protein CACLNLPENRDKLIF. The V and J genes are TRDV2 and TRDJ1; D is ambiguous. The CDR3 is 15 amino acids. V lost 6 bases and J 4 bases, leaving 20 bases between the germline ends. Germline-derived CDR1 and CDR2 are GEAIGNYY and EKD.

By proportion, this clone is large. The same CDR3 arises from other DNA sequences in this sample as well. The chain recombines TRDV2 with TRDJ1, with D maybe TRDD3 (6 bases). Germline V CDR1 and CDR2: GEAIGNYY, EKD. The CDR3 extends over 15 amino acids. V lost 0 bases, J lost 0 bases, and 10 bases lay in between. This CDR3 reads CACDTVGAYTDKLIF. The CDR3, as DNA: TGTGCCTGTGACACCGTGGGGGCCTACACCGATAAACTCATCTTT.

Details on this clone: This probably arose from a read error, given a far larger clone one base away. This specimen includes other DNA sequences encoding the same CDR3. The chain joins TRDV2 to TRDJ1; D might be TRDD3 (5 bases). Germline lookup yields CDR1 GEAIGNYY and CDR2 EKD. The CDR3 length is 17 residues. V was cut by 4 bases and J by 0 bases, with 20 bases left in between. CDR3 nucleotide sequence: TGTGCCTGTGATGGTCTAAGGGGGGCCACGGACACCGATAAACTCATCTTT. Translated, it gives CACDGLRGATDTDKLIF.

This clone was counted between two and nine times. The protein TCRdb lists belongs to a much larger clone and differs from this DNA's translation at residue 6, which points to a read error; the protein shown is made from the DNA. The rearrangement uses TRDV2 and TRDJ3, with D tentatively TRDD3 (6 bases). CDR1 and CDR2 from the germline V gene are GEAIGNYY and EKD. The CDR3 runs 18 residues. Between the trimmed V and J ends, which lost 1 base and 0 bases, there was a span of 12 bases. In nucleotides, the CDR3 is TGTGCCTGTGACACGCTTGGGGGGAGCTCCTGGGACACCCGACAGATGTTTTTC. Translated, it gives CACDTLGGSSWDTRQMFF.

This clone is medium-sized. The rearrangement links TRDV2 to TRDJ1; 12 nucleotides line up with TRDD3. The CDR3 is 19 residues long. With V trimmed by 0 bases and J by 1 base, 11 bases remained unmatched. Per the germline V gene, CDR1 is GEAIGNYY and CDR2 is EKD. As DNA, the CDR3 is TGTGCCTGTGACACCCTACTGGGGGATACCCAGGGTGGCACCGATAAACTCATCTTT. Encoded protein: CACDTLLGDTQGGTDKLIF.

This clone turned up a few times. TCRdb records a much larger clone's protein for this DNA, with a difference at residue 13 that likely arises from a read error; the protein given is the translation of the DNA. The J gene is TRDJ1, the V gene TRDV1; a weak D match, TRDD2 (6 bases). Deletions cut 3 bases from V and 1 base from J, with 24 bases between. The germline V gene has CDR1 TSWWSYY and CDR2 QGS. The CDR3 spans 19 residues. CDR3 in DNA: TGTGCTCTTGGGGATCCCCCTCCTACCCTGGGTGGATCCACCGATAAACTCATCTTT. This codes for CALGDPPPTLGGSTDKLIF.

On this clone: TCRdb's protein, taken from a much larger clone, differs from this DNA's translation at residue 12, likely owing to a read error; the protein displayed comes from the DNA. J is TRDJ1 and V is TRDV2, with TRDD3 matching over 11 bases. J gave up 2 bases and V 0 bases, and 13 bases lay outside the gene matches. Germline-derived CDR1 and CDR2 are GEAIGNYY and EKD. The CDR3 loop spans 19 amino acids. Here the CDR3 DNA reads TGTGCCTGTGACACCATAGGGCCACTGGGGGATAAGAGAACCGATAAACTCATCTTT. Its translation is CACDTIGPLGDKRTDKLIF.

This clone showed up just a few times. TCRdb's listed protein matches a much larger clone and diverges from this DNA's translation at residue 5, likely through a read error; the protein shown comes from the DNA. The chain is built from TRDV2 and TRDJ1; 13 bases are shared with TRDD3. This CDR3 spans 18 amino acids. V shed 3 bases and J 0 bases; nucleotides not matched to a gene: 9. CDR1 and CDR2 (germline): GEAIGNYY, EKD. The CDR3 loop is CACDRVLGDTQYTDKLIF. The DNA for the CDR3 is TGTGCCTGTGACCGAGTACTGGGGGATACGCAGTACACCGATAAACTCATCTTT.

Only a few counts were recorded for this clone. A far bigger clonotype differs at one base, so this is likely a read error. Different DNA sequences within this sample yield the same CDR3. The chain couples TRDV1 to TRDJ1, with 10 bases that match TRDD3. With 2 bases clipped from V and 1 base from J, the junction kept 19 bases outside the gene matches. This CDR3 contains 21 residues. Germline-derived CDR1 and CDR2 are TSWWSYY and QGS. In nucleotides, the CDR3 is TGTGCTCTTGGGGAAGACGATTGGGACCGGCTGGGGGATAGGTGCACCGATAAACTCATCTTT. Its protein is CALGEDDWDRLGDRCTDKLIF.

This clone was detected only a few times. This chain connects TRDV1 to TRDJ1; D possibly corresponds to TRDD3 (6 bases). The germline V and J ends were trimmed by 5 bases and 0 bases, with 19 bases remaining between them. The CDR3 runs 17 residues. From germline, CDR1 is TSWWSYY and CDR2 QGS. The chain's CDR3 is CALGNPPRGSYTDKLIF. CDR3 DNA sequence: TGTGCTCTTGGGAACCCCCCTAGGGGATCGTACACCGATAAACTCATCTTT.

Within the sample, this clone is medium-sized. In nucleotides, the CDR3 is TGTGCCTGTGACACCGCCTGGGGCGCCCAAAACACCGATAAACTCATCTTT. Amino acids: CACDTAWGAQNTDKLIF. V is TRDV2 and J is TRDJ1; D perhaps matches TRDD3 (6 bases). This CDR3 comprises 17 residues. The germline V and J ends were trimmed by 0 bases and 0 bases, with 16 bases remaining between them. The V gene's germline CDR1 is GEAIGNYY and CDR2 EKD.